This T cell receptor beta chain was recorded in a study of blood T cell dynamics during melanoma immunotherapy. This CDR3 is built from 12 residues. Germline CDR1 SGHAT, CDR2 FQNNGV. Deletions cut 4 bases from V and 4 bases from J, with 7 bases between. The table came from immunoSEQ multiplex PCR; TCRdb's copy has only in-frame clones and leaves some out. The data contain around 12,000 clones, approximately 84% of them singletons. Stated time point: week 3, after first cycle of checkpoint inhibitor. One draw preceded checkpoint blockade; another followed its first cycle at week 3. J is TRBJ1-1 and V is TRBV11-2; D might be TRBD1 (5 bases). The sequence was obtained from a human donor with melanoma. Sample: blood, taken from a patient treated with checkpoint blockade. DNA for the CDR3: TGTGCCAGCAGCTCAGGGAGCACTGAAGCTTTCTTT. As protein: CASSSGSTEAFF.